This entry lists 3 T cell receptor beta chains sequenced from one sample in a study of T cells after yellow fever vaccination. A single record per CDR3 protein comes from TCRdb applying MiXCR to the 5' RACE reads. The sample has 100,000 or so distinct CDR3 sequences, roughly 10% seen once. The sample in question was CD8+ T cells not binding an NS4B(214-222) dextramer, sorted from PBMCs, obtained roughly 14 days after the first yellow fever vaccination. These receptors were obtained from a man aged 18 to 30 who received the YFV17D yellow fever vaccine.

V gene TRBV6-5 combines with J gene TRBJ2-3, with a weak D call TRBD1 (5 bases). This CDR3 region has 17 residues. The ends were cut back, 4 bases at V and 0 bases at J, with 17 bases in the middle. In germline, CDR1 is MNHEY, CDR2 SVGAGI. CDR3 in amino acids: CASSLTPLGLSTDTQYF. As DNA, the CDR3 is TGTGCCAGCAGTTTAACCCCACTGGGGCTTAGCACAGATACGCAGTATTTT.

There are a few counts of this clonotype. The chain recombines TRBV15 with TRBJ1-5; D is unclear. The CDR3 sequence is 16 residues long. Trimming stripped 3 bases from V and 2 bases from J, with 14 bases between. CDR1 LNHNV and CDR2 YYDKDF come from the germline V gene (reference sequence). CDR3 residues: CATSRQRLSGNQPQHF. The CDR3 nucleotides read TGTGCCACCAGCAGGCAGCGACTAAGCGGCAATCAGCCCCAGCATTTT. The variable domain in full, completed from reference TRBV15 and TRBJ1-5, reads DAMVIQNPRYQVTQFGKPVTLSCSQTLNHNVMYWYQQKSSQAPKLLFHYYDKDFNNEADTPDNFQSRRPNTSFCFLDIRSPGLGDTAMYLCATSRQRLSGNQPQHFGDGTRLSIL.

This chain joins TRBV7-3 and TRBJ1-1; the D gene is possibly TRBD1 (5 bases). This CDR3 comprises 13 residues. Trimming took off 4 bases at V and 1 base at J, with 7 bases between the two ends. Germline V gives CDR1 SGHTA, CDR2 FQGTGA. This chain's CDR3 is CASSSDRNTEAFF. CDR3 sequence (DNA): TGTGCCAGCAGCTCCGACAGGAACACTGAAGCTTTCTTT. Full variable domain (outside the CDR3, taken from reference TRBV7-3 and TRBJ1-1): GAGVSQTPSNKVTEKGKYVELRCDPISGHTALYWYRQSLGQGPEFLIYFQGTGAADDSGLPNDRFFAVRPEGSVSTLKIQRTERGDSAVYLCASSSDRNTEAFFGQGTRLTVV.